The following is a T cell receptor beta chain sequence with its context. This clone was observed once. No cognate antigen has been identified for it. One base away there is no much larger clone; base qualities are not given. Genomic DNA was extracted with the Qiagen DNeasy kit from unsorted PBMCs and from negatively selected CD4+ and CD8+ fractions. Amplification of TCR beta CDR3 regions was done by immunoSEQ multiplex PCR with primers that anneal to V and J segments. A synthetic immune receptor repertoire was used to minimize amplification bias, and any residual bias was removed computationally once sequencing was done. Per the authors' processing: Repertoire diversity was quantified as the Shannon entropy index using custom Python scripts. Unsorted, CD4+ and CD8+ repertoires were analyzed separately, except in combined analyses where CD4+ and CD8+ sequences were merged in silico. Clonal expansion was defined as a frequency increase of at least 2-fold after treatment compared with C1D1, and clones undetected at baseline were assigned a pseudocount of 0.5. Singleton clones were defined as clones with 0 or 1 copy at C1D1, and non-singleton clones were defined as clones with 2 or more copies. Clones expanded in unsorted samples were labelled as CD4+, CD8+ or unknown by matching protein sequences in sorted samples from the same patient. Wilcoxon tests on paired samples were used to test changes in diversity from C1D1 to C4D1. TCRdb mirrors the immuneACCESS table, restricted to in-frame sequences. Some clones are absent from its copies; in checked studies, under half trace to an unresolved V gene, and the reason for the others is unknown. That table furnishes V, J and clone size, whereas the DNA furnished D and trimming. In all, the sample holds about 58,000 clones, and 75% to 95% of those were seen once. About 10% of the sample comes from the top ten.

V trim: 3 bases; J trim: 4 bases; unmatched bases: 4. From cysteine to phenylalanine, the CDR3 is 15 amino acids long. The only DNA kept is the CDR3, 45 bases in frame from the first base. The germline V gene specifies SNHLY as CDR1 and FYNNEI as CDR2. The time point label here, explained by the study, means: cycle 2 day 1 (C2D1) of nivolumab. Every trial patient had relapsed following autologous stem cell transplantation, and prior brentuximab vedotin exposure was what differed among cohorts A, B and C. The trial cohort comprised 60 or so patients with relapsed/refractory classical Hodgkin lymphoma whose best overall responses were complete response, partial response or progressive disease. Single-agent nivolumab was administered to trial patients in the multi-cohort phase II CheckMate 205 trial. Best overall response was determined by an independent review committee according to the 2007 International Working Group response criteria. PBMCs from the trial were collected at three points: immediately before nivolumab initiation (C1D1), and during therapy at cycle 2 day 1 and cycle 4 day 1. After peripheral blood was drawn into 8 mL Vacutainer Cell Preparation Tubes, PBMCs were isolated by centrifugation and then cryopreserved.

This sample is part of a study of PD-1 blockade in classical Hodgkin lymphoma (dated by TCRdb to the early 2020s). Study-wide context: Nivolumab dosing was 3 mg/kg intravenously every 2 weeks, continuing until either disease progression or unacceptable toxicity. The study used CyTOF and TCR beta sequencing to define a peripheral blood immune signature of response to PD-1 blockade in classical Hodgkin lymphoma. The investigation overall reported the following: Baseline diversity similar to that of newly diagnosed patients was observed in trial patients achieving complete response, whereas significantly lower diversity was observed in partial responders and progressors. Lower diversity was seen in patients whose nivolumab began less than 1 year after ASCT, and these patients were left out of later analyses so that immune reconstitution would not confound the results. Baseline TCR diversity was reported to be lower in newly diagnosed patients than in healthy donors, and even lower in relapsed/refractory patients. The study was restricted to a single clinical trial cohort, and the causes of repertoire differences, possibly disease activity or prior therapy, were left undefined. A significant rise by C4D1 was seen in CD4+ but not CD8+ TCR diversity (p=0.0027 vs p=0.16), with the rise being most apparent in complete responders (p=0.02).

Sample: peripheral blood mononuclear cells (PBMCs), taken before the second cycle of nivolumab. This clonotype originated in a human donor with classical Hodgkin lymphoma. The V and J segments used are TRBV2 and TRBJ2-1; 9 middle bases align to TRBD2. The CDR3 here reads CASSESGRSYNEQFF. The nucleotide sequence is TGTGCCAGCAGTGAGAGCGGGAGGTCGTACAATGAGCAGTTCTTC.